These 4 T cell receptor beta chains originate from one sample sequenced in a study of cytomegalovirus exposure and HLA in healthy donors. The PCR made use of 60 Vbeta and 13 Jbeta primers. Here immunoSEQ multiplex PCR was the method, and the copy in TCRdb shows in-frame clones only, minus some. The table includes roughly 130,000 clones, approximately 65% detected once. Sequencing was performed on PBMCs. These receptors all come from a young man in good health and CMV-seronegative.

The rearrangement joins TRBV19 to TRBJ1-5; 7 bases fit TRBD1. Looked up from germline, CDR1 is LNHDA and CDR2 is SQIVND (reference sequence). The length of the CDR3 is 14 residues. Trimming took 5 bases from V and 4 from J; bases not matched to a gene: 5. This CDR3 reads CASSPRDRNQPQHF. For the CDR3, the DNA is TGTGCCAGTAGTCCGCGGGACAGAAATCAGCCCCAGCATTTT. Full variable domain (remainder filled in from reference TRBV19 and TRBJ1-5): DGGITQSPKYLFRKEGQNVTLSCEQNLNHDAMYWYRQDPGQGLRLIYYSQIVNDFQKGDIAEGYSVSREKKESFPLTVTSAQKNPTAFYLCASSPRDRNQPQHFGDGTRLSIL.

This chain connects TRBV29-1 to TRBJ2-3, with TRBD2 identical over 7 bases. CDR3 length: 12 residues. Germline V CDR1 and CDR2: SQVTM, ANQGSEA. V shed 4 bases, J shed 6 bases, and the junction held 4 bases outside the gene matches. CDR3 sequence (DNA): TGCAGCGTTGGCGCCGGGAGGGATACGCAGTATTTT. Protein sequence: CSVGAGRDTQYF.

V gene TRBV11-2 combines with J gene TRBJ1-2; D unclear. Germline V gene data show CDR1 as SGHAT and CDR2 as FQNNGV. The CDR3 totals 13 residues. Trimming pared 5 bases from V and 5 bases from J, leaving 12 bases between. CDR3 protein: CASSHRRGYGYTF. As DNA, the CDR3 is TGTGCCAGCAGCCATCGACGGGGATATGGCTACACCTTC.

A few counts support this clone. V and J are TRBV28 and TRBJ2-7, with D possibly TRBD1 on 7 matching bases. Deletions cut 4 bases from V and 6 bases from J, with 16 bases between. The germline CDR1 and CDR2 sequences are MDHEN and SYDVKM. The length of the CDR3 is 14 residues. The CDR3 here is CASSSPGTAGEQYF. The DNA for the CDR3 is TGTGCCAGCAGTTCCCCCGGGACAGCGGGCGAGCAGTACTTC.